Shown below are 2 T cell receptor beta chains from a single sample sequenced in a study of T cell responses to AZD1222 COVID-19 vaccine. The protocol was immunoSEQ multiplex PCR, while the TCRdb copy is restricted to in-frame clones and leaves out a portion. The sample has approximately 60,000 clones; 84% are singletons. The starting material was peripheral blood, obtained on day 0 of AZD1222 vaccination. Receptor source: an adult in good health.

This chain connects TRBV5-4 to TRBJ2-2; tentative D call: TRBD1 (5 bases). There are 13 residues in the CDR3. V was pared by 4 bases and J by 4 bases, with 8 bases between. Germline V lookup: CDR1 SGHNT, CDR2 YYREEE (reference sequence). CDR3 bases: TGTGCCAGCAGCCGTGACAGCACCGGGGAGCTGTTTTTT. Its protein is CASSRDSTGELFF.

The V and J genes are TRBV5-1 and TRBJ1-2; 8 bases align to TRBD1. CDR1 is SGHRS and CDR2 is YFSETQ in the germline V gene. The CDR3 totals 16 residues. V lost 6 bases and J lost 7; bases outside the gene matches: 17. The CDR3 protein is CASTLIPADRGGGYTF. For the CDR3, the DNA is TGCGCCAGCACCCTCATCCCCGCTGACAGGGGCGGTGGCTACACCTTC.